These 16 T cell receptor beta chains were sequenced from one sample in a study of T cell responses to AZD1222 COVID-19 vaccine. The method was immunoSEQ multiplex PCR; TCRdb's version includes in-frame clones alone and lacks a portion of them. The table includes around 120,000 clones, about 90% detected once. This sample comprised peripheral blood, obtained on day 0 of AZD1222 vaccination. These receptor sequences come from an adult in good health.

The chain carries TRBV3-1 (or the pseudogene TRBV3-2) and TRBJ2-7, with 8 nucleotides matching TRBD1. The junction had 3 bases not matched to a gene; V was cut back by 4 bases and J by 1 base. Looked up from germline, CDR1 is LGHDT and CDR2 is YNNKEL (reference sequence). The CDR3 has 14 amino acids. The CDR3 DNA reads TGTGCCAGCAGCCTCGGACAGGGTTCCTACGAGCAGTACTTC. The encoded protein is CASSLGQGSYEQYF.

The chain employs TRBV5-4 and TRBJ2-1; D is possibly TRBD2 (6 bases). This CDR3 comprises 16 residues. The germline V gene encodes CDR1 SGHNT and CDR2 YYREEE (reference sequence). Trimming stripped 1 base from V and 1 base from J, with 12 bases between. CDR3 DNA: TGTGCCAGCAGCTTGATGCGGGGAGGATCCTACAATGAGCAGTTCTTC. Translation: CASSLMRGGSYNEQFF.

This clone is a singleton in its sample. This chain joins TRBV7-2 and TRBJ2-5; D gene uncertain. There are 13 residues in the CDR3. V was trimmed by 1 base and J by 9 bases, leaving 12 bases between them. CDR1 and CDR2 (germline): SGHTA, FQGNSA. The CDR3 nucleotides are TGTGCCAGCAGCTTAGGCTCGGGCCCCTCCCAGTACTTC. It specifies CASSLGSGPSQYF.

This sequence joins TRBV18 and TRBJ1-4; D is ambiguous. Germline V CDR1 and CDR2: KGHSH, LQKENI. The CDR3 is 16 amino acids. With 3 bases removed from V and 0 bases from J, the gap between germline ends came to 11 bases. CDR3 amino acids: CASSPPGGATNEKLFF. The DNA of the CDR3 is TGTGCCAGCTCACCCCCCGGCGGAGCAACTAATGAAAAACTGTTTTTT. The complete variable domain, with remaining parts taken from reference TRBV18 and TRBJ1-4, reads NAGVMQNPRHLVRRRGQEARLRCSPMKGHSHVYWYRQLPEEGLKFMVYLQKENIIDESGMPKERFSAEFPKEGPSILRIQQVVRGDSAAYFCASSPPGGATNEKLFFGSGTQLSVL.

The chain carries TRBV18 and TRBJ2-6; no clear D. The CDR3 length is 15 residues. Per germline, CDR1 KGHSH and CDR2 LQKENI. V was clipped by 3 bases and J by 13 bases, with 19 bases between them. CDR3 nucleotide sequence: TGTGCCAGCTCACCTCTGACACTGGGGTCCCTAGTCCTGACTTTC. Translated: CASSPLTLGSLVLTF.

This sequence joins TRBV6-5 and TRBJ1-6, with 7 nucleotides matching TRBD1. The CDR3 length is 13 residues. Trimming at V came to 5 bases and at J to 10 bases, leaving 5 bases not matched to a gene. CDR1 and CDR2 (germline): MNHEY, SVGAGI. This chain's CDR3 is CASSRDRDSPLHF. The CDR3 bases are TGTGCCAGCAGTAGAGACAGGGACTCACCCCTCCACTTT.

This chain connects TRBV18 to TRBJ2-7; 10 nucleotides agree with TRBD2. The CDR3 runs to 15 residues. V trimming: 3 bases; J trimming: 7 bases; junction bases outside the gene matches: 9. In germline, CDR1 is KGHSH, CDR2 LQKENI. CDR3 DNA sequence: TGTGCCAGCTCACCGGCTAGCGGGAGCCTGGTAGAGCAGTACTTC. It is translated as CASSPASGSLVEQYF.

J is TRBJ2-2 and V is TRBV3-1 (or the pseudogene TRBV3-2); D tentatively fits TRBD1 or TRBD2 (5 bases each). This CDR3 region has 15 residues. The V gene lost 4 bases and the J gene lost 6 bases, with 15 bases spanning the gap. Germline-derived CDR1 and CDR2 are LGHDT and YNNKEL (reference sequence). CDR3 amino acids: CASSRGASTAGELFF. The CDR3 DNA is TGTGCCAGCAGCCGAGGGGCTAGCACCGCCGGGGAGCTGTTTTTT.

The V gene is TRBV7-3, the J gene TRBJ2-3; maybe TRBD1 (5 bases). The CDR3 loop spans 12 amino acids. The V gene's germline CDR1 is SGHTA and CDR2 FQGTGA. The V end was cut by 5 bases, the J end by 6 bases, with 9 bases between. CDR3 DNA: TGTGCCAGCAGCACCCCAGGGGATACGCAGTATTTT. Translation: CASSTPGDTQYF.

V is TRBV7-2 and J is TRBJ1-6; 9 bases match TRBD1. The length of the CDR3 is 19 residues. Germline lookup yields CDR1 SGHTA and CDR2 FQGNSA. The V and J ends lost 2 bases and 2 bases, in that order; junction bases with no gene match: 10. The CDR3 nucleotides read TGTGCCAGCAGCTTAAGTCATTCGGGACAGGGTGCCTATAATTCACCCCTCCACTTT. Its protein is CASSLSHSGQGAYNSPLHF.

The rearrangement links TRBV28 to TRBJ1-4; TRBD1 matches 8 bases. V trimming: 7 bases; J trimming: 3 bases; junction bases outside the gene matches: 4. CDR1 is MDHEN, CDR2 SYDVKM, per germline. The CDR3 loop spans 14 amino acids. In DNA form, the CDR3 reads TGTGCCAGCAACAGACAGGGGTCTAATGAAAAACTGTTTTTT. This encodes CASNRQGSNEKLFF.

The CDR3 here is CASSIWTAENEKLFF. The CDR3 DNA reads as TGTGCCAGTAGTATATGGACAGCAGAGAATGAAAAACTGTTTTTT. This chain connects TRBV19 to TRBJ1-4; perhaps TRBD1 as D (6 bases). Germline V lookup: CDR1 LNHDA, CDR2 SQIVND (reference sequence). Trimming took 2 bases from V and 5 from J, leaving 12 bases between them. This CDR3 comprises 15 residues.

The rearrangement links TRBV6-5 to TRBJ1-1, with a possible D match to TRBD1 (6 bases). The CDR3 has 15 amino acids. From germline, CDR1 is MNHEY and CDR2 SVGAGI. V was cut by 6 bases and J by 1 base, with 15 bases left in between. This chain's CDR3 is CASRKQRDTNTEAFF. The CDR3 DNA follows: TGTGCCAGCAGAAAACAGCGGGACACGAACACTGAAGCTTTCTTT.

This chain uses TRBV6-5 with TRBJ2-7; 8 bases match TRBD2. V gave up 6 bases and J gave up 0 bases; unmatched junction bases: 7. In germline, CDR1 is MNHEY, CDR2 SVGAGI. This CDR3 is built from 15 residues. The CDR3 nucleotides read TGTGCCAGCAGCGCTACTAGCGGAGGCTCCTACGAGCAGTACTTC. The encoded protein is CASSATSGGSYEQYF.

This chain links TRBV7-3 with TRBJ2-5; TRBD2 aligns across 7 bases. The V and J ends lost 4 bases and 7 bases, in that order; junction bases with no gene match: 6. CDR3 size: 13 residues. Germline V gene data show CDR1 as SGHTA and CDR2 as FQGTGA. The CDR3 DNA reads TGTGCCAGCAGCTCAGGACTAGTAGGGACCCAGTACTTC. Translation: CASSSGLVGTQYF.

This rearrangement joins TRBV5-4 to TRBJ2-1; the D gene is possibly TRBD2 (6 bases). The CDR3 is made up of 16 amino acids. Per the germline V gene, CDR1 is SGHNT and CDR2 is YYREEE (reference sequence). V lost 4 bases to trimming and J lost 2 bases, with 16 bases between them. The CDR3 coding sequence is TGTGCCAGCAGCCGGGGGACCGGGAGAACCTACAATGAGCAGTTCTTC. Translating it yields CASSRGTGRTYNEQFF.